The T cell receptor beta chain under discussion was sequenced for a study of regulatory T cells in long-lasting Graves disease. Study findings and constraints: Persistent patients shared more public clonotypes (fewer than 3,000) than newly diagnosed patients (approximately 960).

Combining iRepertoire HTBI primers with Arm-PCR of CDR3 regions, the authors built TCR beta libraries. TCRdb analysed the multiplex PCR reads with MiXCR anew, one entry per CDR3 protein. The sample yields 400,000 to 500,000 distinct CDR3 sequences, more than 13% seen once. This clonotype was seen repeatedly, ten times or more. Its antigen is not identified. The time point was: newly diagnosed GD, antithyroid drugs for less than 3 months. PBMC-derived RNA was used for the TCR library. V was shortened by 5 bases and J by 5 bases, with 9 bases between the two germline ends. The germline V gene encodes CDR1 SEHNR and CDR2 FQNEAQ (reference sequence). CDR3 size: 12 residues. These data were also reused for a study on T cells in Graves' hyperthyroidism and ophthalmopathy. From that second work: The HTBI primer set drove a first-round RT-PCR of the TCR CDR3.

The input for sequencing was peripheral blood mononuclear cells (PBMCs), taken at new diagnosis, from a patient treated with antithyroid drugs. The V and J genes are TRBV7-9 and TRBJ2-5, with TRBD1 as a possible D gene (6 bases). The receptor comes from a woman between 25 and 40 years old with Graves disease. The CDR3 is CASSPGVETQYF. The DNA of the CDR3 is TGTGCCAGCAGCCCAGGGGTCGAGACCCAGTACTTC.